The next 12 T cell receptor beta chains were all read from a single sample in a study of PD-1 blockade in classical Hodgkin lymphoma (dated by TCRdb to 2018 to 2020). Library construction relied on the immunoSEQ multiplex PCR assay. Here the immuneACCESS table is served through TCRdb, limited to in-frame sequences with V and J called. Missing clones are a known gap in these copies; in checked studies unresolved V genes cover under half, and the rest lacks a known reason. In all, the sample holds some 150,000 clones, and about 81% of those were seen once. The top ten constitute roughly 9.2% of the sample. In the paper's terms, the time point label means: cycle 2 day 1 (C2D1) of nivolumab. All trial patients had relapsed after autologous stem cell transplantation, with cohorts A, B and C differing in prior brentuximab vedotin exposure. The source material was peripheral blood mononuclear cells (PBMCs), sampled before the second cycle of nivolumab. These receptors were collected from a human donor with classical Hodgkin lymphoma.

J is TRBJ2-3 and V is TRBV7-9; a weak D match, TRBD1 (5 bases). Between the trimmed V and J ends, which lost 5 bases and 8 bases, there was a span of 8 bases. Germline V gene data show CDR1 as SEHNR and CDR2 as FQNEAQ (reference sequence). The CDR3 is 11 residues long. CDR3 sequence: CASSVGVTQYF. Written as DNA, the CDR3 is TGTGCCAGCAGCGTAGGGGTTACGCAGTATTTT.

V usage is TRBV11-2 and J usage is TRBJ2-5, with D unresolved. Trimming stripped 3 bases from V and 3 bases from J, with 8 bases between. Germline CDR1 reads SGHAT; CDR2 reads FQNNGV. This CDR3 contains 13 residues. CDR3 amino acids: CASSFPRKETQYF. In DNA, the CDR3 is TGTGCCAGCAGCTTTCCCAGGAAAGAGACCCAGTACTTC.

The chain recombines TRBV2 with TRBJ1-2; D remains unclear. From germline, CDR1 is SNHLY and CDR2 FYNNEI. Trimming stripped 2 bases from V and 5 bases from J, with 15 bases between. This CDR3 comprises 15 residues. CDR3 DNA: TGTGCCAGCAGTGAACGAGTCCACGGAGGGTATGGCTACACCTTC. This sequence encodes CASSERVHGGYGYTF.

The chain couples TRBV10-3 to TRBJ2-7; no clear D. The CDR3 contains 12 residues. V lost 4 bases and J 0 bases, leaving 4 bases between the germline ends. The germline V gene has CDR1 ENHRY and CDR2 SYGVKD. Here the CDR3 reads CAISASSYEQYF. CDR3 DNA sequence: TGTGCCATCAGTGCCAGCTCCTACGAGCAGTACTTC.

The CDR3: CASSLGTTTELFF. Here the CDR3 DNA reads TGCGCCAGCAGCTTAGGAACGACCACTGAGCTGTTTTTT. V gene TRBV5-1 combines with J gene TRBJ2-2, with D uncertain. This CDR3 has 13 residues. V was shortened by 2 bases and J by 11 bases, with 13 bases between the two germline ends. Per germline, CDR1 SGHRS and CDR2 YFSETQ.

V usage is TRBV9 and J usage is TRBJ2-5; 7 nucleotides agree with TRBD1. This CDR3 has 16 residues. Per germline, CDR1 SGDLS and CDR2 YYNGEE. J gave up 3 bases and V 0 bases, and 8 bases lay outside the gene matches. CDR3 sequence: CASSVGGQRRKETQYF. The CDR3 DNA reads as TGTGCCAGCAGCGTAGGGGGACAGCGCCGAAAAGAGACCCAGTACTTC.

The chain carries TRBV5-1 and TRBJ1-3; D unresolved. V was trimmed by 4 bases and J by 0 bases, leaving 14 bases between them. This CDR3 has 16 residues. Germline assignment: CDR1 SGHRS and CDR2 YFSETQ. The CDR3 DNA reads TGCGCCAGCAGCCCCGGGATGGGGATCTCTGGAAACACCATATATTTT. Residues: CASSPGMGISGNTIYF.

This rearrangement joins TRBV7-9 to TRBJ1-2, with D possibly being TRBD1 (5 bases). V was pared by 5 bases and J by 4 bases, with 17 bases between. CDR3 length: 15 residues. Germline CDR1 SEHNR, CDR2 FQNEAQ (reference sequence). DNA for the CDR3: TGTGCCAGCAGCCGTCCCGGGACGGGGAGCTATGGCTACACCTTC. Translation: CASSRPGTGSYGYTF.

The rearrangement uses TRBV5-1 and TRBJ1-4; D gene ambiguous. This CDR3 contains 12 residues. V was shortened by 3 bases and J by 8 bases, with 8 bases between the two germline ends. Germline CDR1 reads SGHRS; CDR2 reads YFSETQ. CDR3 bases: TGCGCCAGCAGCTCGGGCGCCGAAAAACTGTTTTTT. Amino acids: CASSSGAEKLFF.

The chain couples TRBV19 to TRBJ2-7; 9 nucleotides align to TRBD1. The germline V gene has CDR1 LNHDA and CDR2 SQIVND (reference sequence). The CDR3 spans 14 residues. Losses at the gene ends were 3 bases for V and 3 bases for J; bases not matched to a gene: 3. CDR3 nucleotides: TGTGCCAGTAGTATCGGGACAGGGTTCTACGAGCAGTACTTC. Amino acid sequence: CASSIGTGFYEQYF.

This rearrangement joins TRBV7-9 to TRBJ2-3; 10 nucleotides agree with TRBD2. Germline assignment: CDR1 SEHNR and CDR2 FQNEAQ (reference sequence). The length of the CDR3 is 18 residues. V was pared by 2 bases and J by 5 bases, with 13 bases of the junction left unmatched. Written as DNA, the CDR3 is TGTGCCAGCAGCTTACCTCCTTTTAGCGGGAGGCCGGGAGATACGCAGTATTTT. Translated: CASSLPPFSGRPGDTQYF.

The chain has TRBV5-4 and TRBJ2-6; TRBD1 might be the D (6 bases). This CDR3 is 14 amino acids long. Deletions cut 3 bases from V and 6 bases from J, with 10 bases between. The germline gives CDR1 SGHNT, CDR2 YYREEE (reference sequence). CDR3 loop: CASSWQGQANVLTF. The CDR3 DNA follows: TGTGCCAGCAGCTGGCAGGGACAGGCCAACGTCCTGACTTTC.